This T cell receptor (beta chain) appears in the sequencing data of a study of T-cell reconstitution after alpha-beta-depleted transplantation in children. Overall study results and limits: From surviving recipient T cells and thymic progenitors came the high day-60 TCRbeta diversity observed in some patients. Several hundred expanded graft clones reportedly gave rise to the alpha-beta T cells present about two months after transplant.

The authors prepared the TCRbeta library with unique molecular identifiers. In TCRdb, the PCR reads were re-called with MiXCR into one record per CDR3 protein. This table has 500,000 to 600,000 distinct CDR3 sequences, more than 20% appearing once. This clonotype came up a few times. The target antigen is unknown. V shed 0 bases, J shed 4 bases, and the junction held 6 bases outside the gene matches. Germline CDR1 and CDR2: SGHRS and YFSETQ. The CDR3 totals 16 residues. This receptor was obtained from a boy younger than two with Wiskott-Aldrich syndrome, due to receive a stem cell transplant. The genes are TRBV5-1 and TRBJ2-3; 9 positions agree with TRBD2. The material sequenced was PBMCs, taken before TCRalphabeta/CD19-depleted stem cell transplant. The CDR3 bases are TGCGCCAGCAGCTTGGACGGGACTAGCCCTTCAGATACGCAGTATTTT. Translating gives CASSLDGTSPSDTQYF.